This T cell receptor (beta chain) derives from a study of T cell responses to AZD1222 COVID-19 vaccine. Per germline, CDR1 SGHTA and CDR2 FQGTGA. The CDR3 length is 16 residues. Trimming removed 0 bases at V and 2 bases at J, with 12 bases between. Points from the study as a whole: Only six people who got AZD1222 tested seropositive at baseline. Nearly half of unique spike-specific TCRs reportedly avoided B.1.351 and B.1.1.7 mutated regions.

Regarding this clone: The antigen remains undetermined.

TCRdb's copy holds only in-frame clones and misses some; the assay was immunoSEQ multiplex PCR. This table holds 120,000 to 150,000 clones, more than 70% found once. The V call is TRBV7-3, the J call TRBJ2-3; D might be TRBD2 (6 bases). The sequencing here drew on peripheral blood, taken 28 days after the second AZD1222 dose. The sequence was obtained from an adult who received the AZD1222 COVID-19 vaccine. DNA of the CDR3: TGTGCCAGCAGCTTAACGAGCCAGCGGGCCACAGATACGCAGTATTTT. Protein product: CASSLTSQRATDTQYF.